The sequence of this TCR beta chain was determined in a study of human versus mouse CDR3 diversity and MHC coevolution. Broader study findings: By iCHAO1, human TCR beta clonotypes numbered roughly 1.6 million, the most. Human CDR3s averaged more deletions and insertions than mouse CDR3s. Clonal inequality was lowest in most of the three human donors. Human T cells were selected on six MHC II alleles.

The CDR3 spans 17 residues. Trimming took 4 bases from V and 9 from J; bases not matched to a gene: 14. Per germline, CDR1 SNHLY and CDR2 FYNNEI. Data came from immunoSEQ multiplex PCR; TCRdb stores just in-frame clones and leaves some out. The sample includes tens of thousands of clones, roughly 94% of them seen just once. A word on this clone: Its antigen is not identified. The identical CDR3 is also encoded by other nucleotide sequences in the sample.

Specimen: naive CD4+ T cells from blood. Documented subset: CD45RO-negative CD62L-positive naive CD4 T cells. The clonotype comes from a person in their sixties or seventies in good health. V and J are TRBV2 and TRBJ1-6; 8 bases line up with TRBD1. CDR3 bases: TGTGCCAGCAGTGTCTCCACCGGGACAGGCGGCGGTTCACCCCTCCACTTT. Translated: CASSVSTGTGGGSPLHF.